This entry describes one TCR beta chain. It has no known antigen specificity. Per-nucleotide qualities are absent, and no much larger clonotype sits a single base away. The data were taken from a study of blood T cell repertoires in COVID-19 (TCRdb year 2020). Broadly, across the study: The collaborator samples originated in the United States, Italy and Spain and spanned the acute and convalescent phases of COVID-19. The prospective study material was composed of cDNA or gDNA derived from T cells, B-cell-depleted T cells, or PBMCs. The dataset comprised deeply sampled blood TCRbeta repertoires from subjects exposed to, actively infected with, or recovered from COVID-19. The repertoires were released in a freely available public database intended as a resource for research on the immune response to SARS-CoV-2. Samples were obtained from the ongoing ImmuneRACE study (first 160 participants) and from 1,254 subjects provided by 6 global collaborators. Sample metadata almost always included a de-identified subject ID, COVID-19 status, age in years and sex. Where HLA class I and class II types were available, the types were taken from metadata supplied by the sample provider, not from assay-based typing.

TCRbeta CDR3 regions were amplified from genomic DNA using the immunoSEQ Assay, a bias-controlled multiplex PCR. For the original study's pipeline: The number of nucleated cells in each sample was estimated from the amplification of reference gene primers within the assay. Sequence reads were collapsed and filtered to measure the absolute abundance of every unique TCRbeta CDR3 rearrangement. For each sample, productive Simpson clonality was calculated as the square root of Simpson's diversity index over productive rearrangements. TCRdb re-hosts the immuneACCESS table, in-frame sequences only. Its copies lack some clones; in the studies checked, an unresolved V gene accounts for under half of them, and the cause for the rest is not known. V and J calls and clone size are those listed in that table; D and trimming were worked out from the DNA. The sample profile shows nearly 90,000 clones; around 88% of them were found once. The ten largest make up under 0.6% of the sample.

Points the paper makes about the study in general: The quantity of clinical and demographic metadata differed by source and by participant and was supplied without curation.

The collaborating institutions used their own protocols to collect whole blood in K2EDTA tubes. For TCRbeta analysis, collaborators shipped samples as frozen whole blood, isolated PBMCs, or DNA extracted from either of those sample types. V is clipped by 2 bases and J by 5 bases, and the sequence between their germline boundaries is 15 bases long. From cysteine to phenylalanine, the CDR3 is 15 amino acids long. The kept DNA is CDR3 alone, 45 bases in frame from the first base. Based on the germline V gene, the CDR1 and CDR2 sequences are SGHAT and FQNNGV. Sequenced input: peripheral blood. This chain is built from TRBV11-2 and TRBJ2-5, and perhaps TRBD1 as D gene, on 6 matching bases. The sequence was collected from a man aged 55 to 70 with acute or convalescent COVID-19. Here is the DNA: TGTGCCAGCAGCTTAAGTTCAGGGGCTTGGGAGACCCAGTACTTC. The encoded protein is CASSLSSGAWETQYF.